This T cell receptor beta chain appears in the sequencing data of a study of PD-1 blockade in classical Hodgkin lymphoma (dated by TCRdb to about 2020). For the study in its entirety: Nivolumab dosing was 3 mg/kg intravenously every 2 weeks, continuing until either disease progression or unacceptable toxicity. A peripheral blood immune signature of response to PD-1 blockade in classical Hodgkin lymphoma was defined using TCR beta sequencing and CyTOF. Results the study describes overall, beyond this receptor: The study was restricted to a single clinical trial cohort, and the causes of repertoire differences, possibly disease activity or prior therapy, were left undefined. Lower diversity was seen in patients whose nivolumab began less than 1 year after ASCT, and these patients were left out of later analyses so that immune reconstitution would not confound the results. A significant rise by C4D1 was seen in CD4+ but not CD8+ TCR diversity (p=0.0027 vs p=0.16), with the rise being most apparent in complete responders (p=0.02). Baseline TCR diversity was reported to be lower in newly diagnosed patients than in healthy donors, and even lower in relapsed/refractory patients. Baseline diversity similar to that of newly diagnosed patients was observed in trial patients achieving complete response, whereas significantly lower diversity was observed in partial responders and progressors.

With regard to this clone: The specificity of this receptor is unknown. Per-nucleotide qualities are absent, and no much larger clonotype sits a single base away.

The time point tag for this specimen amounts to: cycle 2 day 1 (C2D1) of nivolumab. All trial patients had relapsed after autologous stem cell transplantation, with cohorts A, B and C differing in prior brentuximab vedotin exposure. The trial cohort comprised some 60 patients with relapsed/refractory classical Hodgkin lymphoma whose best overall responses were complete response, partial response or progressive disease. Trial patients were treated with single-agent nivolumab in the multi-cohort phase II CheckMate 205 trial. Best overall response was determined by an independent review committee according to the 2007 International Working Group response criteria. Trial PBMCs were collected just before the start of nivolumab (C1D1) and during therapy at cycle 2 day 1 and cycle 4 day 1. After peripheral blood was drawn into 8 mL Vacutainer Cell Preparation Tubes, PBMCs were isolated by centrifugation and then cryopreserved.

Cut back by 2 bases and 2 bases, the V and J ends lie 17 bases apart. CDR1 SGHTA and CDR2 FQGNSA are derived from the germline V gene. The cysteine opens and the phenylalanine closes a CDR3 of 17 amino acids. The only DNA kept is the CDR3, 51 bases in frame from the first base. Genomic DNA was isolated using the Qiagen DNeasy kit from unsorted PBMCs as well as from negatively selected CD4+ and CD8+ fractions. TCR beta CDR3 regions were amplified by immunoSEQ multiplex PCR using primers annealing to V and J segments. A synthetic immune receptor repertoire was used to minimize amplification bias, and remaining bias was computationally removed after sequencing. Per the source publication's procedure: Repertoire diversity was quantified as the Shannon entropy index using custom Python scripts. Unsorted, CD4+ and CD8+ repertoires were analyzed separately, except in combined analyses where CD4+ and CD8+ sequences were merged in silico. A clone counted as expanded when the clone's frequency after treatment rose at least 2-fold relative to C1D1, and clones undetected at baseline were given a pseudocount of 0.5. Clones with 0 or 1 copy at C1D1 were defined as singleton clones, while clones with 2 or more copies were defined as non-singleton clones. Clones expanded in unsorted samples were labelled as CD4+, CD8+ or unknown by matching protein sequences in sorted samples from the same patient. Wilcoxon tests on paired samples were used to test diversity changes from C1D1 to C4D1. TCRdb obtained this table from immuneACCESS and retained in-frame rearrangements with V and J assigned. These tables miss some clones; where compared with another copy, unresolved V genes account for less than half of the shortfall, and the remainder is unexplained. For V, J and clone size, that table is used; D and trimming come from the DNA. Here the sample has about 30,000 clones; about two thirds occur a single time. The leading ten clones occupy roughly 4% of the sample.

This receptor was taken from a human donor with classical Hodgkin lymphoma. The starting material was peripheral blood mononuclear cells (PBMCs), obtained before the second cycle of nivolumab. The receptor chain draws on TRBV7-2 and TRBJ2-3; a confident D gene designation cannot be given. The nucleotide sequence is TGTGCCAGCAGCTTACTTTTAGTTGTAGGCAACACAGATACGCAGTATTTT. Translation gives CASSLLLVVGNTDTQYF.